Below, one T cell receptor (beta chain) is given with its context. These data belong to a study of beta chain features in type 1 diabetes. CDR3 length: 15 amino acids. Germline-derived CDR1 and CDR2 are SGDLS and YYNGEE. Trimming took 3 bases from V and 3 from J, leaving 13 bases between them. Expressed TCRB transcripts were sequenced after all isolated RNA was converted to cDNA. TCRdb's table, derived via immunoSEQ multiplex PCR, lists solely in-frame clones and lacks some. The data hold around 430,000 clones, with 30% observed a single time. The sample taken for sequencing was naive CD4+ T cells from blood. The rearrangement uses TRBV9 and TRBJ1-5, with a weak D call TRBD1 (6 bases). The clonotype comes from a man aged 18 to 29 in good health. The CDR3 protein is CASSAAGHPNQPQHF. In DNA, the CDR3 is TGTGCCAGCAGCGCAGCGGGACACCCCAATCAGCCCCAGCATTTT.